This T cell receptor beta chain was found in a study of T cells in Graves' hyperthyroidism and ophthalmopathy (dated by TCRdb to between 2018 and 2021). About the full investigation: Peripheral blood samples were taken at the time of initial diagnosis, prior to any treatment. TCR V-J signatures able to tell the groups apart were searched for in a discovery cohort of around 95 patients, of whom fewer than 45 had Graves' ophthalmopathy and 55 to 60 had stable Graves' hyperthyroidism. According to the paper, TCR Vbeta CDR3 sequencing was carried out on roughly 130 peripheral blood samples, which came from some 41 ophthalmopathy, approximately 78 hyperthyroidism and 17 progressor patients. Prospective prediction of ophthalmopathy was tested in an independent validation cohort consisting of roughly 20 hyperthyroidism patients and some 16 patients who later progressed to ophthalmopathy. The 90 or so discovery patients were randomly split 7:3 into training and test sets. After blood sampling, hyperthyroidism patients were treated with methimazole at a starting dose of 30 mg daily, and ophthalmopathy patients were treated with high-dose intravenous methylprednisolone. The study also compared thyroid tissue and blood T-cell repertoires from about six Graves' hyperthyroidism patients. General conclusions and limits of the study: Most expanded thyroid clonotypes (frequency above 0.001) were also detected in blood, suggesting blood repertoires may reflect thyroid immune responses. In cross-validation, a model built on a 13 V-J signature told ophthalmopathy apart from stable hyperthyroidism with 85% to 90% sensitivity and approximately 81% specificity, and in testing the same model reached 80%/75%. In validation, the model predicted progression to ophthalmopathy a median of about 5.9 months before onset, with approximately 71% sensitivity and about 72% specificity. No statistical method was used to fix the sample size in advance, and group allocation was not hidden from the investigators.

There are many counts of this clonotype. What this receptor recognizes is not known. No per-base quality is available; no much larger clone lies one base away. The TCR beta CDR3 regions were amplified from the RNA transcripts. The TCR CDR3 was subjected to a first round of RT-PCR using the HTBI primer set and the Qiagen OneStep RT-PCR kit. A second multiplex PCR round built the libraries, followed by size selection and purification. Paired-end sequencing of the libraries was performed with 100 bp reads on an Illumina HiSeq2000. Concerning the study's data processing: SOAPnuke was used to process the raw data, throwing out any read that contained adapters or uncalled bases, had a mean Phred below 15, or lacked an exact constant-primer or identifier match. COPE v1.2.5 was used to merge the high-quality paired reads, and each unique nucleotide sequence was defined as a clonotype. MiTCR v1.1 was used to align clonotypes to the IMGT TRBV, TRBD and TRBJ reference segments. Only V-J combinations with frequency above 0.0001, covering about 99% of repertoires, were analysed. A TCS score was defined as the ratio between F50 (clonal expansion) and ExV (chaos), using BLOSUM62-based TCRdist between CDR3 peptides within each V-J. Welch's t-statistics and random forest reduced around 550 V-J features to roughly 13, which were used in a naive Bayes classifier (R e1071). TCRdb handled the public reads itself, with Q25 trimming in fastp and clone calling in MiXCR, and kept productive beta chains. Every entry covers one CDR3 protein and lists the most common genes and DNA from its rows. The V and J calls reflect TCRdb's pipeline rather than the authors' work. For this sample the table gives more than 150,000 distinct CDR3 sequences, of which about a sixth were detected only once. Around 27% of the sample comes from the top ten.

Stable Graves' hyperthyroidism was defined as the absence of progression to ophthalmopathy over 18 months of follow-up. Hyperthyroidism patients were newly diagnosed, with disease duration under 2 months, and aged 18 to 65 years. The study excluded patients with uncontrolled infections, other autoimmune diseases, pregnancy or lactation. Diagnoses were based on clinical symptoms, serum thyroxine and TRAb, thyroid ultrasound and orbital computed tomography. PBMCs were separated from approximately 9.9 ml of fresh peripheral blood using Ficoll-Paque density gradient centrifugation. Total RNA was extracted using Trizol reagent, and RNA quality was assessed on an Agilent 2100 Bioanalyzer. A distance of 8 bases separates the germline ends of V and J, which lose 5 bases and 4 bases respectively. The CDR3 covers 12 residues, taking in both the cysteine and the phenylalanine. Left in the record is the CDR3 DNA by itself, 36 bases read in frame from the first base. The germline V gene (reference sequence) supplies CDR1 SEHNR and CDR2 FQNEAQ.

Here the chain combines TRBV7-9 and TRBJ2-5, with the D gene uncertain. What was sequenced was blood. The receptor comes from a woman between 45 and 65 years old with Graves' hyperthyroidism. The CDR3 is CASSDLGETQYF. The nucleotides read TGTGCCAGCAGCGATCTTGGAGAGACCCAGTACTTC.